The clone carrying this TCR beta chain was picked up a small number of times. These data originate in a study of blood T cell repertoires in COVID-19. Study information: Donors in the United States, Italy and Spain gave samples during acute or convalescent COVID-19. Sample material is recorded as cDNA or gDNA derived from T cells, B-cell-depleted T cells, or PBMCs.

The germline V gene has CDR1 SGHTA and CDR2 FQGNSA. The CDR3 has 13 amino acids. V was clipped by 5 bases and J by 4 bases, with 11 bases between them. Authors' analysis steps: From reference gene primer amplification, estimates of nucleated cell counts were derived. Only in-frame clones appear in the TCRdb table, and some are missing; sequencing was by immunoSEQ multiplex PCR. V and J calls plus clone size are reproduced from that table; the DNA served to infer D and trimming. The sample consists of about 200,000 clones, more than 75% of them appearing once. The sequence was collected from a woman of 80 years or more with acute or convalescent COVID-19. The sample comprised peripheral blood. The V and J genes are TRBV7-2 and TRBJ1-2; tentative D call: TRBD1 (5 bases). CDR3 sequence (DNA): TGTGCCAGCAGCGAAAGCGGGACCTATGGCTACACCTTC. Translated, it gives CASSESGTYGYTF.